The next 2 T cell receptor beta chains were all read from a single sample in a study of T cell responses to AZD1222 COVID-19 vaccine. Profiling relied on immunoSEQ multiplex PCR, and the TCRdb table lists in-frame clones only, not all of them. The table has approximately 130,000 clones, 93% seen once. This material consisted of peripheral blood, taken on day 0 of AZD1222 vaccination. Source of these receptors: an adult in good health.

The J gene is TRBJ1-1, the V gene TRBV7-6; D is possibly TRBD1 (6 bases). The germline CDR1 and CDR2 sequences are SGHVS and FNYEAQ. The CDR3 is made up of 16 amino acids. The ends were cut back, 5 bases at V and 3 bases at J, with 19 bases in the middle. The CDR3 DNA follows: TGTGCCAGCAGCCGTAGGAGGGGGACCAGGGACACTGAAGCTTTCTTT. It encodes CASSRRRGTRDTEAFF.

This chain links TRBV27 with TRBJ1-1; TRBD1 matches at 7 bases. Looked up from germline, CDR1 is MNHEY and CDR2 is SMNVEV (reference sequence). J lost 7 bases, V lost 4 bases, and 6 bases had no gene match. The CDR3 consists of 13 residues. The CDR3 loop reads CASSYVQGHEAFF. CDR3 in DNA: TGTGCCAGCAGTTATGTACAGGGGCATGAAGCTTTCTTT.